This T cell receptor (beta chain) was captured by sequencing in a study of T-cell memory formation after mild COVID-19. Background on the study: Clustering of TCRs was largely donor specific. Findings and limits, study-wide: Contracting clones from day 15 to 85 showed balanced CD4/CD8; later expanders favored CD4+.

TCRdb recomputed calls from the 5' RACE reads with MiXCR, one row per CDR3 protein. The sample lists hundreds of thousands of distinct CDR3 sequences; around a sixth were seen once. This clonotype was seen a few times. No antigen is known for it. What was sequenced was PBMCs or a T cell subset sorted from them (not recorded which). The TCR originated in a man between 18 and 29 years old who had mild COVID-19 (a few samples of this study predate the infection). Cell type and time point are not known.

CDR3 protein: CASSTNRASPLHF. The DNA of the CDR3 is TGTGCCAGCAGCACCAACAGGGCTTCTCCCCTCCACTTT. J is TRBJ1-6 and V is TRBV7-2, with a tentative D call TRBD1 (6 bases). Trimming took 5 bases from V and 13 from J, leaving 15 bases between them. The CDR3 consists of 13 residues. Looked up from germline, CDR1 is SGHTA and CDR2 is FQGNSA.